This TCR beta chain was sequenced for a study of blood T cell repertoires in COVID-19. Looking at the study overall: The United States, Italy and Spain were the sources of the acute and convalescent COVID-19 samples.

In the original processing: Reference gene primers were amplified, and this amplification served to estimate nucleated cell counts. Some clones are missing from TCRdb's copy, which holds only in-frame ones; the method was immunoSEQ multiplex PCR. V and J calls and clone size are given by that table; D and trimming were obtained from the DNA. The sample includes some 90,000 clones, 65% to 90% of them seen just once. The CDR3 totals 17 residues. Deletions cut 4 bases from V and 8 bases from J, with 22 bases between. Germline V gives CDR1 SGHNT, CDR2 YYREEE (reference sequence). This receptor was identified in an elderly woman with acute or convalescent COVID-19. Input material: peripheral blood. V and J are TRBV5-4 and TRBJ1-6; TRBD1 might be the D (6 bases). The CDR3: CASSQPGRGGDYSPLHF. CDR3 nucleotides: TGTGCCAGCAGCCAGCCCGGTAGGGGGGGCGATTATTCACCCCTCCACTTT.